This passage covers 22 T cell receptor beta chains from one sample sequenced in a study of early T cells in non-severe SARS-CoV-2 infection. TCRdb itself ran the 5' RACE reads through MiXCR, one entry per CDR3 protein. The sample lists 46,000 or so distinct CDR3 sequences, under 15% occurring once. What was sequenced was whole blood. The receptors here all came from an adult who was a healthcare worker with PCR-confirmed SARS-CoV-2 infection or an uninfected control (not recorded which).

The chain couples TRBV13 to TRBJ2-3; the match to TRBD2 covers 14 bases. Germline V gene data show CDR1 as PRHDT and CDR2 as FYEKMQ (reference sequence). The CDR3 runs to 17 residues. Germline trimming cut 5 bases from V and 5 bases from J; bases unmatched to any gene: 9. The chain's CDR3 is CASSTFGTSGGGDTQYF. The CDR3 coding sequence is TGTGCCAGCAGCACCTTCGGGACTAGCGGGGGTGGAGATACGCAGTATTTT.

This clonotype was found a few times. The chain is built from TRBV29-1 and TRBJ2-3; no definite D call. The ends were cut back, 4 bases at V and 2 bases at J, with 4 bases in the middle. This CDR3 region has 11 residues. Germline CDR1 reads SQVTM; CDR2 reads ANQGSEA. CDR3 region: CSVAYTDTQYF. As DNA, the CDR3 is TGCAGCGTTGCATACACAGATACGCAGTATTTT.

This clonotype was counted ten times or more. V is TRBV7-8 and J is TRBJ2-7; 10 nucleotides line up with TRBD1. In germline, CDR1 is SGHVS, CDR2 FQNEAQ. The CDR3 covers 16 residues. Germline trimming cut 4 bases from V and 2 bases from J; bases unmatched to any gene: 8. The CDR3 DNA follows: TGTGCCAGCAGCTCAGATGGGGACAGGGGAGCCTACGAGCAGTACTTC. Translation: CASSSDGDRGAYEQYF.

The chain has TRBV2 and TRBJ2-5; D remains unclear. Looked up from germline, CDR1 is SNHLY and CDR2 is FYNNEI. V was trimmed by 7 bases and J by 5 bases, leaving 8 bases between them. The CDR3 runs to 11 residues. The CDR3 DNA sequence: TGTGCCAGCAAGTCGAGGGAGACCCAGTACTTC. Its translation: CASKSRETQYF.

There are many counts of this clonotype. This chain uses TRBV20-1 with TRBJ1-5; TRBD1 matches 12 bases. The length of the CDR3 is 16 residues. Germline V CDR1 and CDR2: DFQATT, SNEGSKA (reference sequence). V was pared by 3 bases and J by 2 bases, with 5 bases of the junction left unmatched. DNA of the CDR3: TGCAGTGCTAGGTTGGGGACAGGGGGCGGCAATCAGCCCCAGCATTTT. This gives the protein CSARLGTGGGNQPQHF.

In its sample, this clonotype was seen a few times. The genes are TRBV7-8 and TRBJ1-2; 11 nucleotides agree with TRBD1. The CDR3 length is 18 residues. J lost 4 bases, V lost 2 bases, and 12 bases had no gene match. Germline V gives CDR1 SGHVS, CDR2 FQNEAQ. In DNA, the CDR3 is TGTGCCAGCAGCTTACCTTCCGTCTCGGACAGGGGGCTCTATGGCTACACCTTC. Amino acid sequence: CASSLPSVSDRGLYGYTF.

This clonotype has more than one count but fewer than ten. The chain links TRBV28 to TRBJ2-7; D not certain. Germline V gene sequence: CDR1 MDHEN, CDR2 SYDVKM. The CDR3 sequence is 12 residues long. Trimming left V 2 bases short and J 3 bases short, with 5 bases between. The CDR3 here is CASSLRDYEQYF. The DNA for the CDR3 is TGTGCCAGCAGTTTAAGGGACTACGAGCAGTACTTC.

This clonotype was seen many times. The rearrangement joins TRBV11-2 to TRBJ1-1; 8 bases fit TRBD1. Germline CDR1 SGHAT, CDR2 FQNNGV. V lost 5 bases and J lost 6; bases outside the gene matches: 11. The CDR3 is 15 amino acids. The CDR3, as DNA: TGTGCCAGCAGCCGGTCAGGGGGCATATTAGCTGAAGCTTTCTTT. It codes for CASSRSGGILAEAFF.

This clonotype was seen at least ten times. The gene calls are TRBV12-3 or TRBV12-4 and TRBJ1-5; no firm D call. V was trimmed by 9 bases and J by 0 bases, leaving 12 bases between them. The CDR3 is made up of 14 amino acids. The CDR3 DNA sequence: TGTGCCAGTTCGATCCAGATTAGCAATCAGCCCCAGCATTTT. Its translation is CASSIQISNQPQHF.

The chain recombines TRBV10-2 with TRBJ1-1, with a tentative D call TRBD1 (5 bases). Between the trimmed V and J ends, which lost 4 bases and 3 bases, there was a span of 18 bases. The CDR3 has 16 residues. CDR1 and CDR2 (germline): WSHSY, SAAADI. Here the CDR3 DNA reads TGCGCCAGCAGTGGATCGACCGCAGGGAAGGACACTGAAGCTTTCTTT. Amino acids: CASSGSTAGKDTEAFF.

This clonotype appeared many times. The chain joins TRBV6-5 to TRBJ2-2, with a possible D match to TRBD1 (6 bases). The V and J ends lost 0 bases and 0 bases respectively, with 17 bases between them. The CDR3 extends over 19 amino acids. The germline V gene has CDR1 MNHEY and CDR2 SVGAGI. The CDR3 DNA is TGTGCCAGCAGTTACTCGGTGTGGGTCAGGACAGCGAACACCGGGGAGCTGTTTTTT. Translation gives CASSYSVWVRTANTGELFF.

This clonotype appeared many times. The chain employs TRBV30 and TRBJ1-5; TRBD1 matches at 7 bases. Germline loops: CDR1 GTSNPN, CDR2 SVGIG (reference sequence). V was pared by 0 bases and J by 5 bases, with 7 bases of the junction left unmatched. This CDR3 has 15 residues. The CDR3 bases are TGTGCCTGGAGTGTCAGGGGGGCCCGAGATCAGCCCCAGCATTTT. Amino acids: CAWSVRGARDQPQHF.

There are many counts of this clonotype. The V call is TRBV20-1, the J call TRBJ2-2; the D gene is possibly TRBD2 (6 bases). V was pared by 2 bases and J by 7 bases, with 17 bases between. From germline, CDR1 is DFQATT and CDR2 SNEGSKA (reference sequence). There are 15 residues in the CDR3. This CDR3 is CSARPRDSLGGELFF. CDR3 DNA: TGCAGTGCTAGACCCCGGGACTCCTTGGGCGGGGAGCTGTTTTTT.

This clonotype has ten or more counts. The CDR3 sequence is CASSPPGATYEQYF. In nucleotides, the CDR3 is TGTGCCAGCAGCCCCCCCGGGGCTACCTACGAGCAGTACTTC. The chain combines TRBV7-9 with TRBJ2-7, with D possibly being TRBD1 or TRBD2 (5 bases each). Looked up from germline, CDR1 is SEHNR and CDR2 is FQNEAQ (reference sequence). This CDR3 comprises 14 residues. V was shortened by 5 bases and J by 2 bases, with 13 bases between the two germline ends.

The rearrangement links TRBV10-3 to TRBJ2-4; 8 bases map to TRBD2. J gave up 0 bases and V 2 bases, and 9 bases lay outside the gene matches. Germline loops: CDR1 ENHRY, CDR2 SYGVKD. The length of the CDR3 is 18 residues. The CDR3 reads CAISEHSGGSVAKNIQYF. The CDR3 region has the DNA TGTGCCATCAGTGAGCACAGCGGGGGATCCGTAGCCAAAAACATTCAGTACTTC.

The rearrangement uses TRBV7-9 and TRBJ1-5; D is ambiguous. Trimming removed 3 bases from V and 0 bases from J, with 9 bases in between. The CDR3 consists of 15 residues. CDR1 SEHNR and CDR2 FQNEAQ come from the germline V gene (reference sequence). Here the CDR3 DNA reads TGTGCCAGCAGCTTTGGGCAGAATAGCAATCAGCCCCAGCATTTT. It yields the protein CASSFGQNSNQPQHF. Full variable domain (remainder filled in from reference TRBV7-9 and TRBJ1-5): DTGVSQNPRHKITKRGQNVTFRCDPISEHNRLYWYRQTLGQGPEFLTYFQNEAQLEKSRLLSDRFSAERPKGSFSTLEIQRTEQGDSAMYLCASSFGQNSNQPQHFGDGTRLSIL.

The chain carries TRBV20-1 and TRBJ2-1; 13 bases align to TRBD2. Looked up from germline, CDR1 is DFQATT and CDR2 is SNEGSKA (reference sequence). V lost 4 bases and J lost 1; bases outside the gene matches: 16. This CDR3 region has 20 residues. As DNA, the CDR3 is TGCAGTGCTACACCCAACCAACTAGCGGGGGGGCCAGAGTCCTACAATGAGCAGTTCTTC. It encodes CSATPNQLAGGPESYNEQFF.

This clonotype occurred many times. This chain connects TRBV7-2 to TRBJ1-1; D not resolved. Germline values: CDR1 SGHTA, CDR2 FQGNSA. CDR3 length equals 15 residues. Trimming removed 2 bases at V and 3 bases at J, with 13 bases between. The CDR3, as DNA: TGTGCCAGCAGCTTATTTGAGGGCAGGCACACTGAAGCTTTCTTT. This sequence encodes CASSLFEGRHTEAFF.

This clonotype was seen ten or more times. The chain has TRBV7-2 and TRBJ2-7; 7 bases line up with TRBD1. The ends lost 6 bases at V and 2 bases at J; junction bases unmatched: 10. The CDR3 sequence is 15 residues long. CDR1 SGHTA and CDR2 FQGNSA come from the germline V gene. The CDR3 spells CASRQQGFAPYEQYF. As DNA, the CDR3 is TGTGCCAGCAGACAACAGGGGTTCGCTCCCTACGAGCAGTACTTC.

This clonotype has ten or more counts. CDR3 sequence: CSADGAGAGKAEQFF. DNA for the CDR3: TGCAGTGCTGATGGGGCGGGAGCGGGAAAGGCTGAGCAGTTCTTC. The chain couples TRBV20-1 to TRBJ2-1; 7 bases agree with TRBD2. The J segment lost 9 bases and the V segment lost 5 bases, leaving 16 bases of the junction unmatched. Germline V CDR1 and CDR2: DFQATT, SNEGSKA (reference sequence). The CDR3 is 15 amino acids.

This clonotype was picked up a small number of times. The V gene is TRBV13, the J gene TRBJ2-5; no clear D gene. This CDR3 has 13 amino acids. The germline CDR1 and CDR2 sequences are PRHDT and FYEKMQ (reference sequence). V lost 5 bases to trimming and J lost 7 bases, with 14 bases between them. This CDR3 is CASSPDTGATQYF. CDR3 coding DNA: TGTGCCAGCAGCCCAGACACGGGTGCGACCCAGTACTTC.

This clonotype was observed a handful of times. The genes are TRBV18 and TRBJ2-3; 15 bases fit TRBD2. V shed 5 bases and J 2 bases; nucleotides not matched to a gene: 14. Germline V lookup: CDR1 KGHSH, CDR2 LQKENI. The CDR3 runs 20 residues. Written as DNA, the CDR3 is TGTGCCAGCTCAACTCGAAGGACTAGCGGGGGGGCCGGGAACACAGATACGCAGTATTTT. Encoded protein: CASSTRRTSGGAGNTDTQYF.